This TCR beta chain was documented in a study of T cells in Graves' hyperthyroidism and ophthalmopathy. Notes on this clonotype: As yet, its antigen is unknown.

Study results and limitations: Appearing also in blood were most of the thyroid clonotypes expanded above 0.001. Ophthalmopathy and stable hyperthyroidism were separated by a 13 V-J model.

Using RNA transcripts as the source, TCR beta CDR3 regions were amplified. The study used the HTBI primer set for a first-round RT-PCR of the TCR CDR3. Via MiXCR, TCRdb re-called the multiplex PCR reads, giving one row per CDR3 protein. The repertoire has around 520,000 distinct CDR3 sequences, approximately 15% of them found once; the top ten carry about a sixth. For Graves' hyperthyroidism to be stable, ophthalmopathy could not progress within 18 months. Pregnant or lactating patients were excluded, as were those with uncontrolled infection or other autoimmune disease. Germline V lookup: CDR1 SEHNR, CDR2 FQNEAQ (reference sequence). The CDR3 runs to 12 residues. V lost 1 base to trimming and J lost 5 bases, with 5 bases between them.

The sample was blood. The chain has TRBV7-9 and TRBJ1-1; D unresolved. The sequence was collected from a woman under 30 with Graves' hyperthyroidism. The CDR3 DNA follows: TGTGCCAGCAGCTTAGTCAAGACTGAAGCTTTCTTT. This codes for CASSLVKTEAFF.